The 13 T cell receptor beta chains below were found in one sample sequenced in a study of cytomegalovirus exposure and HLA in healthy donors. Sequenced by immunoSEQ multiplex PCR; TCRdb stores in-frame clones only, minus some. This table holds 150,000 to 200,000 clones, less than 85% found once. Sequenced: PBMCs. The source is a man younger than 35 in good health and CMV-seropositive.

Turning to this clone: Other DNA sequences within the sample encode an identical CDR3. The chain has TRBV27 and TRBJ1-1, with TRBD1 as a possible D gene (6 bases). Germline lookup yields CDR1 MNHEY and CDR2 SMNVEV (reference sequence). Trimming cost V 2 bases and J 8 bases, with 9 bases left between them. The CDR3 spans 12 residues. In DNA form, the CDR3 reads TGTGCCAGCAGTTTAAGCACAGGGGAAGCTTTCTTT. Protein sequence: CASSLSTGEAFF.

The J gene is TRBJ2-7, the V gene TRBV10-3; 7 nucleotides line up with TRBD1. V dropped 10 bases and J dropped 3; count of bases not matched to a gene: 9. This CDR3 is built from 13 residues. Looked up from germline, CDR1 is ENHRY and CDR2 is SYGVKD. The CDR3 is CATQGVTGYEQYF. The CDR3, as DNA: TGTGCCACTCAGGGGGTAACGGGCTACGAGCAGTACTTC.

This chain links TRBV28 with TRBJ1-2; no clear D. This CDR3 comprises 13 residues. Trimming took 6 bases from V and 7 from J, leaving 15 bases between them. CDR1 and CDR2 from the germline V gene are MDHEN and SYDVKM. The CDR3 region is CASRSHPDTGYTF. The CDR3 DNA is TGTGCCAGCAGATCCCATCCTGACACTGGCTACACCTTC.

The chain couples TRBV5-1 to TRBJ2-3; the D is unclear. V lost 0 bases, J lost 4 bases, and 6 bases lay in between. Germline V CDR1 and CDR2: SGHRS, YFSETQ. The length of the CDR3 is 13 residues. The CDR3 protein is CASSLAPPDTQYF. The DNA for the CDR3 is TGCGCCAGCAGCTTGGCTCCCCCAGATACGCAGTATTTT.

This CDR3 reads CASSGGVRGVTEAFF. In nucleotides, the CDR3 is TGCGCCAGCAGCGGAGGGGTTCGAGGTGTCACTGAAGCTTTCTTT. V and J are TRBV5-1 and TRBJ1-1, with TRBD1 as a possible D gene (5 bases). The V and J ends lost 4 bases and 4 bases respectively, with 17 bases between them. This CDR3 spans 15 amino acids. CDR1 SGHRS and CDR2 YFSETQ come from the germline V gene.

This clone was counted only a few times. J is TRBJ1-2 and V is TRBV12-5; D might be TRBD1 (5 bases). The CDR3 contains 14 residues. CDR1 and CDR2 from the germline V gene are LGHNT and FRNRAP. Trimming took 6 bases from V and 3 from J, leaving 14 bases between them. This chain's CDR3 is CASGAWGDYYGYTF. CDR3 nucleotides: TGTGCTAGTGGCGCCTGGGGGGATTACTATGGCTACACCTTC.

The chain combines TRBV5-1 with TRBJ2-2, with no clear D. V dropped 3 bases and J dropped 0 bases, with 9 bases sitting between them. This CDR3 is built from 15 residues. Germline CDR1 SGHRS, CDR2 YFSETQ. CDR3: CASSSRSANTGELFF. CDR3 bases: TGCGCCAGCAGCTCTCGAAGCGCGAACACCGGGGAGCTGTTTTTT.

V and J are TRBV7-9 and TRBJ1-5; 9 bases agree with TRBD1. The CDR3 runs to 15 residues. Germline CDR1 is SEHNR and CDR2 is FQNEAQ (reference sequence). Losses at the gene ends were 4 bases for V and 4 bases for J; bases not matched to a gene: 5. The CDR3 DNA reads TGTGCCAGCAGCTCCCCGGGACAGGGTAATCAGCCCCAGCATTTT. Protein: CASSSPGQGNQPQHF.

The chain employs TRBV6-5 and TRBJ2-1, with 8 bases matching TRBD2. V trimming: 2 bases; J trimming: 9 bases; junction bases outside the gene matches: 9. This CDR3 has 15 residues. The germline gives CDR1 MNHEY, CDR2 SVGAGI. The chain's CDR3 is CASSYRVAGTFEQFF. CDR3 bases: TGTGCCAGCAGTTACAGGGTAGCGGGGACCTTTGAGCAGTTCTTC.

CDR3 sequence: CASSHTADTEAFF. DNA for the CDR3: TGCGCCAGCAGCCATACAGCGGACACTGAAGCTTTCTTT. This chain joins TRBV4-1 and TRBJ1-1, with D uncertain. Germline loops: CDR1 MGHRA, CDR2 YSYEKL. With 3 bases removed from V and 3 bases from J, the gap between germline ends came to 8 bases. The CDR3 is 13 amino acids.

This clone was detected only a few times. The chain has TRBV27 and TRBJ2-1; 7 bases line up with TRBD1. With V trimmed by 5 bases and J by 7 bases, 11 bases remained unmatched. CDR1 and CDR2 from the germline V gene are MNHEY and SMNVEV (reference sequence). The CDR3 has 15 residues. The CDR3 bases are TGTGCCAGCAGTCGCGGACAGGCCACACGGAATGAGCAGTTCTTC. It is translated as CASSRGQATRNEQFF.

The chain recombines TRBV28 with TRBJ1-5, with a possible D match to TRBD1 (5 bases). V was clipped by 6 bases and J by 2 bases, with 23 bases between them. The V gene's germline CDR1 is MDHEN and CDR2 SYDVKM. The CDR3 is 18 amino acids. The CDR3 coding sequence is TGTGCCAGCAGCCCGGGACTTATTATTTTCCGGGGCAATCAGCCCCAGCATTTT. Translating it yields CASSPGLIIFRGNQPQHF.

DNA for the CDR3: TGTGCCAGCAGCCCATTCGGACAGGTTGAAGCTTTCTTT. Amino acids: CASSPFGQVEAFF. The chain combines TRBV6-1 with TRBJ1-1; TRBD1 agrees at 7 bases. Germline trimming cut 6 bases from V and 7 bases from J; bases unmatched to any gene: 8. CDR1 and CDR2 from the germline V gene are MNHNS and SASEGT. This CDR3 is 13 amino acids long.